This note documents a single TCR beta chain sequence. Its specificity is unknown. Reverse transcribing all isolated RNA meant expressed TCRB transcripts were sequenced. Deep immunoSEQ sequencing covered naive, central memory and regulatory T cell samples. Only in-frame clones appear in the TCRdb table, and some are missing; sequencing was by immunoSEQ multiplex PCR. The table has about 650,000 clones, about an eighth seen once. The data were taken from a study of beta chain features in type 1 diabetes. Study-wide findings and caveats: It was possible that PCR favored shorter templates, equally so in patients and controls. Type 1 diabetes patients had TCRB CDR3s that were shorter (moderately but significantly so) in all four CD4+ subsets. Whether HLA type influences TCRB rearrangement remained unresolved here. VDJ junctions sequenced from type 1 diabetes patients showed fewer insertions and more deletions.

Germline V gene data show CDR1 as SGHAT and CDR2 as FQNNGV. Between the trimmed V and J ends, which lost 4 bases and 0 bases, there was a span of 10 bases. The CDR3 consists of 16 residues. The specimen was naive CD4+ T cells from blood. The origin of this receptor is a man younger than 45 with type 1 diabetes. The chain recombines TRBV11-2 with TRBJ2-6, with D tentatively TRBD2 (6 bases). The CDR3 DNA reads TGTGCCAGCAGCTACTGGGGGGTCTCTGGGGCCAACGTCCTGACTTTC. Encoded protein: CASSYWGVSGANVLTF.